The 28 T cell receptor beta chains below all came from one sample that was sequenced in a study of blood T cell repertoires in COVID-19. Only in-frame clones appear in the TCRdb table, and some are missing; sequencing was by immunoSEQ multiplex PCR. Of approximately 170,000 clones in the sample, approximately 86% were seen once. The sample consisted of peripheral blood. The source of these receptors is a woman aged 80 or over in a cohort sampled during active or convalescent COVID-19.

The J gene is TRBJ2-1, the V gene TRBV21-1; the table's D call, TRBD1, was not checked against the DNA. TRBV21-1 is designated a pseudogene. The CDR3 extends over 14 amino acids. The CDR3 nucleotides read TGTGCCAGCAGCAAATGGAAACAGTTCAATGAGCAGTTCTTC. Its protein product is CASSKWKQFNEQFF.

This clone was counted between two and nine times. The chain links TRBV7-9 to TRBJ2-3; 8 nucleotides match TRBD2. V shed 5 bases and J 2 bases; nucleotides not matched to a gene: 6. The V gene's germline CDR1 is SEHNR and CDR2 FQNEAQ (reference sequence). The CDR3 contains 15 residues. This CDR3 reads CASSPGTSDTDTQYF. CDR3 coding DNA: TGTGCCAGCAGCCCAGGGACTAGTGACACAGATACGCAGTATTTT.

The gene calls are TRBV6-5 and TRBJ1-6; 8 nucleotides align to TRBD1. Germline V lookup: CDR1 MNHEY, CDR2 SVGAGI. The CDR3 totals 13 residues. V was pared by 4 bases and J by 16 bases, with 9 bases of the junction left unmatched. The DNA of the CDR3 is TGTGCCAGCAGTTCACGGACAGGGCCTGCGCTCCACTTT. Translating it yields CASSSRTGPALHF.

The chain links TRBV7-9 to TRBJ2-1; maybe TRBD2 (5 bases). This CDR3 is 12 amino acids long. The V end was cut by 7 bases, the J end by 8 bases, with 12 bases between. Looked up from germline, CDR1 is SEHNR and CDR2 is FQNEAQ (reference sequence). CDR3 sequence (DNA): TGTGCCAGCACCAATTACGGGGATGAGCAGTTCTTC. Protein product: CASTNYGDEQFF. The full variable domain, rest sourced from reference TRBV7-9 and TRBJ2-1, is DTGVSQNPRHKITKRGQNVTFRCDPISEHNRLYWYRQTLGQGPEFLTYFQNEAQLEKSRLLSDRFSAERPKGSFSTLEIQRTEQGDSAMYLCASTNYGDEQFFGPGTRLTVL.

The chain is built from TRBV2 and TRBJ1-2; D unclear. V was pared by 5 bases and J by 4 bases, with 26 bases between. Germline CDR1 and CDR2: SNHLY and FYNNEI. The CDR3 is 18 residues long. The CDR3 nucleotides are TGTGCCAGCAGTCAACTCCGCCAGCAGCGTCACTCTGGCTATGGCTACACCTTC. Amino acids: CASSQLRQQRHSGYGYTF.

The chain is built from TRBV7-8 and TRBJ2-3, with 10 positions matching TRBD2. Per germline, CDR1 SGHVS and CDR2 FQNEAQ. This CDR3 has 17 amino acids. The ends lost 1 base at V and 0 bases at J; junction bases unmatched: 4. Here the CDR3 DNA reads TGTGCCAGCAGCTTAGATAGCGGGGGGCCTAGCACAGATACGCAGTATTTT. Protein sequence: CASSLDSGGPSTDTQYF.

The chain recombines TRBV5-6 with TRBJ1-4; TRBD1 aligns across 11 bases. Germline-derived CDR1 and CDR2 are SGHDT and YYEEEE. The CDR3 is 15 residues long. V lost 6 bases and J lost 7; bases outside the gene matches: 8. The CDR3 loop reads CASTEQGTGGEKLFF. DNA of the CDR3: TGTGCCAGCACCGAACAAGGGACAGGGGGTGAAAAACTGTTTTTT.

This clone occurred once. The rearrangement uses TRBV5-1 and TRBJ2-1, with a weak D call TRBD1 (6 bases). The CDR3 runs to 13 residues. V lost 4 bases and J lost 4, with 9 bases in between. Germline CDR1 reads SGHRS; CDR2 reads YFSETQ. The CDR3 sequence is CASSPGQYNEQFF. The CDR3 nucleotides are TGCGCCAGCAGCCCCGGACAGTACAATGAGCAGTTCTTC.

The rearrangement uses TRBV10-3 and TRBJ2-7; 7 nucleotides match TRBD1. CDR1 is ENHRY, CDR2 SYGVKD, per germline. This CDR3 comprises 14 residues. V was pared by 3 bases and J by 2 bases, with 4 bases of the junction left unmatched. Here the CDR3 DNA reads TGTGCCATCAGTGAAGCCGGGACAGCCTACGAGCAGTACTTC. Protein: CAISEAGTAYEQYF.

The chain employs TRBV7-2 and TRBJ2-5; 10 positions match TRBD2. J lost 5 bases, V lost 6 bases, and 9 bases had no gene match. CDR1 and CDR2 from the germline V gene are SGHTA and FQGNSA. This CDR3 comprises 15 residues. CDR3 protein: CASSFSSGGRETQYF. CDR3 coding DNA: TGTGCCAGCAGTTTCTCTAGCGGGGGACGGGAGACCCAGTACTTC. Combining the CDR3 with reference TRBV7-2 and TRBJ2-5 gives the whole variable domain GAGVSQSPSNKVTEKGKDVELRCDPISGHTALYWYRQSLGQGLEFLIYFQGNSAPDKSGLPSDRFSAERTGGSVSTLTIQRTQQEDSAVYLCASSFSSGGRETQYFGPGTRLLVL.

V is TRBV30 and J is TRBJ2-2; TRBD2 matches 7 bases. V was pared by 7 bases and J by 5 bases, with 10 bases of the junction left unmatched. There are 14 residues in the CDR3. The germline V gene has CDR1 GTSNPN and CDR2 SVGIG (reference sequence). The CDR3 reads CALGASGTTGELFF. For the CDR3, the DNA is TGTGCCTTAGGGGCTAGCGGTACAACCGGGGAGCTGTTTTTT.

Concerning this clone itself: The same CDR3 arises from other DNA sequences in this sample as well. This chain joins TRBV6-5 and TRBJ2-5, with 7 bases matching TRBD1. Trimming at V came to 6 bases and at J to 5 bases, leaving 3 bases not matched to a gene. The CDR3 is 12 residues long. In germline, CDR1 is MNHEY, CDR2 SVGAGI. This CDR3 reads CASSTDRETQYF. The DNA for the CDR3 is TGTGCCAGCAGCACGGACAGGGAGACCCAGTACTTC.

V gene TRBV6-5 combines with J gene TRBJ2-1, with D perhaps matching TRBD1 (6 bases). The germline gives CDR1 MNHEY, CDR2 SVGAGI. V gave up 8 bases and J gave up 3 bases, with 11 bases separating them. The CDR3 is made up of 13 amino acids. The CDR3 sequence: CASGPGVYNEQFF. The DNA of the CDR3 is TGTGCCAGCGGACCAGGGGTCTACAATGAGCAGTTCTTC.

The DNA for the CDR3 is TGCAGTGCTAGAGTACAGACGCAGTTCTTC. It translates to CSARVQTQFF. This chain connects TRBV20-1 to TRBJ2-1, with no clear D. V gave up 1 base and J gave up 12 bases, with 7 bases separating them. This CDR3 has 10 amino acids. The germline gives CDR1 DFQATT, CDR2 SNEGSKA (reference sequence).

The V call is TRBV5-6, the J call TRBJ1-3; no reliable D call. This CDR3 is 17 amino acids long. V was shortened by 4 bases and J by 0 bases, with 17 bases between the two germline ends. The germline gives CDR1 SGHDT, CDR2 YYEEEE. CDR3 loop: CASSPPLPRGSGNTIYF. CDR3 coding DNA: TGTGCCAGCAGCCCCCCTTTACCTCGGGGCTCTGGAAACACCATATATTTT.

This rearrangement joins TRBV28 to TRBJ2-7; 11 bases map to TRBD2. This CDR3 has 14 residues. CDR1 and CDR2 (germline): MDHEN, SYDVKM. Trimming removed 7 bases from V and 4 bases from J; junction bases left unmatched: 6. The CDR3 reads CASTVSGGDYEQYF. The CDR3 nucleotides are TGTGCCAGCACTGTTAGCGGGGGGGATTACGAGCAGTACTTC.

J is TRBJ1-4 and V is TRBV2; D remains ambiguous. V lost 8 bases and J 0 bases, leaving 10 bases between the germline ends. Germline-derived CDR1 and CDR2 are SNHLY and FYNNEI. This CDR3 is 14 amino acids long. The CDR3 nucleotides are TGTGCCAGCTGGGCCGACGCAACTAATGAAAAACTGTTTTTT. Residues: CASWADATNEKLFF. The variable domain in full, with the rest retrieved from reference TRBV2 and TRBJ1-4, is EPEVTQTPSHQVTQMGQEVILRCVPISNHLYFYWYRQILGQKVEFLVSFYNNEISEKSEIFDDQFSVERPDGSNFTLKIRSTKLEDSAMYFCASWADATNEKLFFGSGTQLSVL.

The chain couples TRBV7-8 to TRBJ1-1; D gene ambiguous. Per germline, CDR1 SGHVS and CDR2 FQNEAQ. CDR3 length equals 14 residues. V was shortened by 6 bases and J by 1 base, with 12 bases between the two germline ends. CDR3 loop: CASSALSSNTEAFF. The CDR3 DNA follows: TGTGCCAGCAGTGCACTATCATCGAACACTGAAGCTTTCTTT.

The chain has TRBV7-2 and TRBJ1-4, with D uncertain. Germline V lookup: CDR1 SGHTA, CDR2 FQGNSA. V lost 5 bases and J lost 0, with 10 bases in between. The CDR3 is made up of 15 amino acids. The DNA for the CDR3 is TGTGCCAGCAGCCTCGCGGGAGCAACTAATGAAAAACTGTTTTTT. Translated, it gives CASSLAGATNEKLFF.

The CDR3, as DNA: TGTGCCAGCAGCCAACGGCTGGGGGGGCTGTACGAGACCCAGTACTTC. Its protein is CASSQRLGGLYETQYF. V is TRBV3-1 (or the pseudogene TRBV3-2) and J is TRBJ2-5, with D perhaps matching TRBD2 (7 bases). This CDR3 spans 16 amino acids. In germline, CDR1 is LGHDT, CDR2 YNNKEL (reference sequence). Trimming pared 2 bases from V and 5 bases from J, leaving 18 bases between.

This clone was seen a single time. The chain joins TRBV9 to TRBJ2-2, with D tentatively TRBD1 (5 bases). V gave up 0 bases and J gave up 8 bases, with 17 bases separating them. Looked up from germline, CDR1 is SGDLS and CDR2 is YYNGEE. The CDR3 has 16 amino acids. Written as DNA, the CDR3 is TGTGCCAGCAGCGTAGCTACTTCAGGGTTCTTGGGGGAGCTGTTTTTT. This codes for CASSVATSGFLGELFF.

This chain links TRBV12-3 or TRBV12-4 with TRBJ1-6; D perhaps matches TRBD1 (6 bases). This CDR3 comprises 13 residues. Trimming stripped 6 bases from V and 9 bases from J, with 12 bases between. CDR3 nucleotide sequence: TGTGCCAGCAGGCGACAGGTCTCTTCACCCCTCCACTTT. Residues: CASRRQVSSPLHF.

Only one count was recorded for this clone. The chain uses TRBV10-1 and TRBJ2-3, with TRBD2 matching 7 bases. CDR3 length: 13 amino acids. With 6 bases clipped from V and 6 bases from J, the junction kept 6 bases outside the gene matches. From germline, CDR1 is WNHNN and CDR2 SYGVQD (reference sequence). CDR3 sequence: CASSGGLVDTQYF. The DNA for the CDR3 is TGCGCCAGCAGCGGAGGACTAGTTGATACGCAGTATTTT.

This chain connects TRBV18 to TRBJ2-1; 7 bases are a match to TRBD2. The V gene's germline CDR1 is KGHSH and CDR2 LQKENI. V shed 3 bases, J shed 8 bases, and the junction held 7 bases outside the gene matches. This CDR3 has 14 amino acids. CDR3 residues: CASSPVTSTDEQFF. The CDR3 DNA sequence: TGTGCCAGCTCACCTGTGACTAGCACGGATGAGCAGTTCTTC. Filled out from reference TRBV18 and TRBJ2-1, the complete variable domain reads NAGVMQNPRHLVRRRGQEARLRCSPMKGHSHVYWYRQLPEEGLKFMVYLQKENIIDESGMPKERFSAEFPKEGPSILRIQQVVRGDSAAYFCASSPVTSTDEQFFGPGTRLTVL.

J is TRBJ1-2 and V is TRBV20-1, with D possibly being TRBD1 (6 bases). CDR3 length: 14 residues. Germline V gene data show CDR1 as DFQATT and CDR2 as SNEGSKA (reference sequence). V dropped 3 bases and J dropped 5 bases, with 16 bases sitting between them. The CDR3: CSASGTGIGYGYTF. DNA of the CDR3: TGCAGTGCTAGTGGAACAGGGATTGGATATGGCTACACCTTC.

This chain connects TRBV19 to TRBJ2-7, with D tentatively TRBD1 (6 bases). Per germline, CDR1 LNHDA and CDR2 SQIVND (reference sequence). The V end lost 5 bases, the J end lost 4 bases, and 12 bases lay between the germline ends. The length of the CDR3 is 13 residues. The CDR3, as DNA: TGTGCCAGTAGTGAAACAGGGAGATACGAGCAGTACTTC. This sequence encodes CASSETGRYEQYF.

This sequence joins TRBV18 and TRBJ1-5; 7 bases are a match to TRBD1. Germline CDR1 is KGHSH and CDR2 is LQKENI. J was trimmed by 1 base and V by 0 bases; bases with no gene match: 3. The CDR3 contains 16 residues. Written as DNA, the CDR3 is TGTGCCAGCTCACCACCTAGCAGGGGGAGCAATCAGCCCCAGCATTTT. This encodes CASSPPSRGSNQPQHF. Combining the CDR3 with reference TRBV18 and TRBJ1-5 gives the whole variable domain NAGVMQNPRHLVRRRGQEARLRCSPMKGHSHVYWYRQLPEEGLKFMVYLQKENIIDESGMPKERFSAEFPKEGPSILRIQQVVRGDSAAYFCASSPPSRGSNQPQHFGDGTRLSIL.

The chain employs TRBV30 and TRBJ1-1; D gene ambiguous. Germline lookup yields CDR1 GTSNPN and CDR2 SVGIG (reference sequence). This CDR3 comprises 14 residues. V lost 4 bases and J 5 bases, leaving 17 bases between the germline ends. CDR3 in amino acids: CAWTTSAVWTEAFF. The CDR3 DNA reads TGTGCCTGGACCACCTCGGCGGTGTGGACTGAAGCTTTCTTT.